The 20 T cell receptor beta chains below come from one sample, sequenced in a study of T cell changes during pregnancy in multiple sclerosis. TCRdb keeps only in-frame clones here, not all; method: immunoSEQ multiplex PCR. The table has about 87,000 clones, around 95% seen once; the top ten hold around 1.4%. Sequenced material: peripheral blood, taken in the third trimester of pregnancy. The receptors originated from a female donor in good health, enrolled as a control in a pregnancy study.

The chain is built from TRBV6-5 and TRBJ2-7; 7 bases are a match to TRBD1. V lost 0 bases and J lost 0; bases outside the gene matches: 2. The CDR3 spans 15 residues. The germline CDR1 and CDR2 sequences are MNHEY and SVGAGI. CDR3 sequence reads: CASSYSTGSSYEQYF. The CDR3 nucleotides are TGTGCCAGCAGTTACTCGACAGGGTCCTCCTACGAGCAGTACTTC.

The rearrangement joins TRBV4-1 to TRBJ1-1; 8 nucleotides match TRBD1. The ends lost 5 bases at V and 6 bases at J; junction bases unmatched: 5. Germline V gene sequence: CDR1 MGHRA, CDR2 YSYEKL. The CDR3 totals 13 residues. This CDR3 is CASSGQGYPEAFF. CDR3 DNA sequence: TGCGCCAGCAGCGGACAGGGTTACCCTGAAGCTTTCTTT.

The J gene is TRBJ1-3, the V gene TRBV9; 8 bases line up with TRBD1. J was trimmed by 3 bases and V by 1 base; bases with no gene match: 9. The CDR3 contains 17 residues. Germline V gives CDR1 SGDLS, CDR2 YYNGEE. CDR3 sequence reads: CASSVSPYGQGGNTIYF. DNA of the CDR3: TGTGCCAGCAGCGTAAGCCCCTACGGACAGGGTGGAAACACCATATATTTT.

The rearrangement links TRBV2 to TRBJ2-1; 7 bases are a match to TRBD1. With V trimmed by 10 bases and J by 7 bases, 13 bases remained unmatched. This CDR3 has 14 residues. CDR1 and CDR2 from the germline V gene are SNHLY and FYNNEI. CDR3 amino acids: CATGPYRGLNEQFF. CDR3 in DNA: TGTGCCACTGGTCCATACAGGGGCCTTAATGAGCAGTTCTTC. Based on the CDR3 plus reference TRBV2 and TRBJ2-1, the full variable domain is EPEVTQTPSHQVTQMGQEVILRCVPISNHLYFYWYRQILGQKVEFLVSFYNNEISEKSEIFDDQFSVERPDGSNFTLKIRSTKLEDSAMYFCATGPYRGLNEQFFGPGTRLTVL.

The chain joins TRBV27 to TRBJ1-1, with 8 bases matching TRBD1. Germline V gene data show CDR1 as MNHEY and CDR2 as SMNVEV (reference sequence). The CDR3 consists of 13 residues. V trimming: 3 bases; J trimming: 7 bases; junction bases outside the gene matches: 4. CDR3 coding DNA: TGTGCCAGCAGTTTCCGGACAGGGTTTGAAGCTTTCTTT. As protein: CASSFRTGFEAFF.

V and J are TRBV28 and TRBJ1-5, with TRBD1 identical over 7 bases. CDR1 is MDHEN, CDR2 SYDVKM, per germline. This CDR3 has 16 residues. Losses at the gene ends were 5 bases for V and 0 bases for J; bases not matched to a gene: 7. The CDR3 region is CASSPDRVYSNQPQHF. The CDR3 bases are TGTGCCAGCAGTCCCGACAGGGTGTATAGCAATCAGCCCCAGCATTTT.

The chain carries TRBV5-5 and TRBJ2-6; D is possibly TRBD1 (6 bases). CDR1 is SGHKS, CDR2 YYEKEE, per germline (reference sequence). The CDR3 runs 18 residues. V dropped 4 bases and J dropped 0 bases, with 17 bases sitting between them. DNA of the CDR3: TGTGCCAGCAGCCCGGGCGCCAGGGACATCTCTGGGGCCAACGTCCTGACTTTC. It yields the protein CASSPGARDISGANVLTF.

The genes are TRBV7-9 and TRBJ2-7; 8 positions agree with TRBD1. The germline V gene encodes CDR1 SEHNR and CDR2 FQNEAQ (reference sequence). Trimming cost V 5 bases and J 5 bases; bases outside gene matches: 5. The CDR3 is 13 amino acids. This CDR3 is CASSPKTGDEQYF. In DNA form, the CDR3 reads TGTGCCAGCAGCCCAAAGACAGGGGACGAGCAGTACTTC. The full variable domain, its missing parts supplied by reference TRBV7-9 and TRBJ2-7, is DTGVSQNPRHKITKRGQNVTFRCDPISEHNRLYWYRQTLGQGPEFLTYFQNEAQLEKSRLLSDRFSAERPKGSFSTLEIQRTEQGDSAMYLCASSPKTGDEQYFGPGTRLTVT.

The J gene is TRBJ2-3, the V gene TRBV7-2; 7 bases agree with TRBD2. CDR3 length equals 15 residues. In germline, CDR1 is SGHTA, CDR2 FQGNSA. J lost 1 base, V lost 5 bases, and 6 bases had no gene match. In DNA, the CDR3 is TGTGCCAGCAGCGTTGCGGGAGTACGCACAGATACGCAGTATTTT. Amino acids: CASSVAGVRTDTQYF.

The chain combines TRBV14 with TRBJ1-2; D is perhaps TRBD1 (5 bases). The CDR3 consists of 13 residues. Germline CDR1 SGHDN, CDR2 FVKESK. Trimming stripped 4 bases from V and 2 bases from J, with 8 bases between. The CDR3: CASSPSGNYGYTF. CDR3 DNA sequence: TGTGCCAGCAGCCCATCAGGGAACTATGGCTACACCTTC.

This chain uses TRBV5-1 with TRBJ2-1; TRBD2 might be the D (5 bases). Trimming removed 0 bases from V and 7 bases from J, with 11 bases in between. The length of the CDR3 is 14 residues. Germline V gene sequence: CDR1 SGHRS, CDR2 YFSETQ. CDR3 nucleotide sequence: TGCGCCAGCAGCTTGGGTCTAGCTAAAAATGAGCAGTTCTTC. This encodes CASSLGLAKNEQFF.

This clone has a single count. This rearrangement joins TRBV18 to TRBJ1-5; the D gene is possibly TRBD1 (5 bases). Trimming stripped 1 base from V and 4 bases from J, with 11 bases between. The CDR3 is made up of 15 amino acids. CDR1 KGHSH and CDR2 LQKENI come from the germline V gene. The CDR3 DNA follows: TGTGCCAGCTCACCACAACAAGGGGCGAATCAGCCCCAGCATTTT. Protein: CASSPQQGANQPQHF.

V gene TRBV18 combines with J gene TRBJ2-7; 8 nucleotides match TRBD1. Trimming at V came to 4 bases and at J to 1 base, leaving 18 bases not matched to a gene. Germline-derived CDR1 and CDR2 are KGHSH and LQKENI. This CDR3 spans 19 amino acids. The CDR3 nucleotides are TGTGCCAGCTCACTAATTTTGGTTCCAGGACAGGGTTTTTCCTACGAGCAGTACTTC. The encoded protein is CASSLILVPGQGFSYEQYF.

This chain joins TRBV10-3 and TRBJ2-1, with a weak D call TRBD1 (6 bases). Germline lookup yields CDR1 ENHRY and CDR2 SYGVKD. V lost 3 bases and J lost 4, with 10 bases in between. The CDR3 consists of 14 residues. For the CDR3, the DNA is TGTGCCATCAGTGAAGGGGGACGGTACAATGAGCAGTTCTTC. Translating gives CAISEGGRYNEQFF.

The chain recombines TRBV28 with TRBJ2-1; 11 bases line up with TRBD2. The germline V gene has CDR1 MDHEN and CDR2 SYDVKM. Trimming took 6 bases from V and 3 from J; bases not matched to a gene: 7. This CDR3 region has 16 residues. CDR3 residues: CASRVSTSGNYNEQFF. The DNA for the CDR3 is TGTGCCAGCAGAGTATCGACTAGCGGGAACTACAATGAGCAGTTCTTC.

The CDR3 sequence: CASSSPGHQNEKLFF. The DNA for the CDR3 is TGTGCCAGTAGTTCACCGGGACACCAGAATGAAAAACTGTTTTTT. J is TRBJ1-4 and V is TRBV19; D is possibly TRBD1 (6 bases). The CDR3 has 15 amino acids. V was trimmed by 5 bases and J by 5 bases, leaving 15 bases between them. Looked up from germline, CDR1 is LNHDA and CDR2 is SQIVND (reference sequence).

CDR3 DNA: TGTGCCAGCAGCAAAGAAAGGGGGCTTATTAATCAGCCCCAGCATTTT. Protein sequence: CASSKERGLINQPQHF. The chain recombines TRBV7-9 with TRBJ1-5; 7 bases agree with TRBD1. This CDR3 is built from 16 residues. V shed 5 bases and J 4 bases; nucleotides not matched to a gene: 11. Looked up from germline, CDR1 is SEHNR and CDR2 is FQNEAQ (reference sequence).

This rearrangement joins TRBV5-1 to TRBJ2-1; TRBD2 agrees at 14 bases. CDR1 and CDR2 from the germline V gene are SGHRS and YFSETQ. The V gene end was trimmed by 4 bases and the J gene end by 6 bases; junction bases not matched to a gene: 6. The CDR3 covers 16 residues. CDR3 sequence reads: CASSISGLAGGNEQFF. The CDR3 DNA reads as TGCGCCAGCAGCATAAGTGGACTAGCGGGAGGCAATGAGCAGTTCTTC.

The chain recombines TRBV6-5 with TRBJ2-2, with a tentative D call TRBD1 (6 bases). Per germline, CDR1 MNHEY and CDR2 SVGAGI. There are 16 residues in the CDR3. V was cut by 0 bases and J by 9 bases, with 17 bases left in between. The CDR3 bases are TGTGCCAGCAGTTACTCGAGCCTTAGGGGGAACCGGGAGCTGTTTTTT. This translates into CASSYSSLRGNRELFF.

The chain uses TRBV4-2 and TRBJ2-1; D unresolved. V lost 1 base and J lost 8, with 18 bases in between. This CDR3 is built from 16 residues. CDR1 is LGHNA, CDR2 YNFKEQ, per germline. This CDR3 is CASSQVRSLPSDEQFF. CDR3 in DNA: TGTGCCAGCAGCCAAGTAAGGAGTCTACCCTCGGATGAGCAGTTCTTC.